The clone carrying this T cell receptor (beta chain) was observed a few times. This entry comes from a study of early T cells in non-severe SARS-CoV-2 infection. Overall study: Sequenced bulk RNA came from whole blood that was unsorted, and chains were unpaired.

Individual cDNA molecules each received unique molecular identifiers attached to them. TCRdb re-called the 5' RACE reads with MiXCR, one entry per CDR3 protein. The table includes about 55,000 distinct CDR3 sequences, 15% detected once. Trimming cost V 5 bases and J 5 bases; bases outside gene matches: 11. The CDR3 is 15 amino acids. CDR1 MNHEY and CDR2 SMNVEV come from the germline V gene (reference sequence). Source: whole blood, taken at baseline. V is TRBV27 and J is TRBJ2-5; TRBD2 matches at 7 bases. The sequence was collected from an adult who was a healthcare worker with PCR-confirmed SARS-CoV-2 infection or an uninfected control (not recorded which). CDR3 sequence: CASSPFEGGPETQYF. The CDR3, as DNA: TGTGCCAGCAGTCCTTTCGAGGGAGGGCCCGAGACCCAGTACTTC.